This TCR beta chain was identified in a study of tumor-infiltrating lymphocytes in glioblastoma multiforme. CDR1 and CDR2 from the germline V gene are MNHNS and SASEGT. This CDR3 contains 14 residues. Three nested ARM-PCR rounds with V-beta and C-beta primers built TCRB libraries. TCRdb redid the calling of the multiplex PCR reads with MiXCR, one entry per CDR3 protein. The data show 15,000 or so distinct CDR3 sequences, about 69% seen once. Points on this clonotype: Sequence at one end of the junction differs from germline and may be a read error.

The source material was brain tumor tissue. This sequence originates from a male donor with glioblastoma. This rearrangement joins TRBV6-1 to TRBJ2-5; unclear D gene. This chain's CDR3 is CASSEPQEQEAQYF. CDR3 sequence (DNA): TGTGCCAGCAGTGAACCCCAGGAGCAAGAGGCCCAGTACTTC.